The next 22 T cell receptor beta chains were all read from a single sample in a study of T cell responses to AZD1222 COVID-19 vaccine. Measured with immunoSEQ multiplex PCR; TCRdb has only the in-frame clones, and not every one. The sample has almost 50,000 clones; under 85% are singletons. Sequenced material: peripheral blood, taken on day 0 of MenACWY control vaccination. These receptor sequences come from an adult in good health.

The rearrangement links TRBV7-9 to TRBJ2-5; D might be TRBD2 (6 bases). In germline, CDR1 is SEHNR, CDR2 FQNEAQ (reference sequence). CDR3 size: 12 residues. V lost 5 bases and J 2 bases, leaving 6 bases between the germline ends. The CDR3 spells CASSAGQETQYF. In DNA, the CDR3 is TGTGCCAGCAGCGCGGGACAAGAGACCCAGTACTTC.

The chain recombines TRBV5-6 with TRBJ1-2; D gene unclear. This CDR3 comprises 14 residues. Trimming removed 6 bases from V and 3 bases from J, with 15 bases in between. The germline V gene has CDR1 SGHDT and CDR2 YYEEEE. The CDR3 loop is CASTPRWSYYGYTF. In DNA form, the CDR3 reads TGTGCCAGCACCCCAAGATGGTCCTACTATGGCTACACCTTC.

The J gene is TRBJ2-2, the V gene TRBV7-6; 7 bases agree with TRBD1. The V gene's germline CDR1 is SGHVS and CDR2 FNYEAQ. The CDR3 consists of 18 residues. Trimming cost V 5 bases and J 0 bases; bases outside gene matches: 12. DNA of the CDR3: TGTGCCAGCAGCCCCCCGGGACAGTTATTCGCGAACACCGGGGAGCTGTTTTTT. Translation gives CASSPPGQLFANTGELFF.

This clone was found a few times. The chain recombines TRBV5-1 with TRBJ2-6; D possibly corresponds to TRBD1 (6 bases). The CDR3 extends over 18 amino acids. V was pared by 0 bases and J by 0 bases, with 13 bases between. The germline gives CDR1 SGHRS, CDR2 YFSETQ. CDR3 residues: CASSLAGTRGSGANVLTF. CDR3 bases: TGCGCCAGCAGCTTGGCGGGGACAAGGGGCTCTGGGGCCAACGTCCTGACTTTC.

V usage is TRBV7-9 and J usage is TRBJ2-4; 9 bases match TRBD2. CDR1 and CDR2 from the germline V gene are SEHNR and FQNEAQ (reference sequence). V lost 3 bases, J lost 6 bases, and 6 bases stayed unmatched. This CDR3 has 15 residues. The CDR3 DNA reads TGTGCCAGCAGCTTGAGTAGCGGGAGAGGAAACATTCAGTACTTC. Translated, it gives CASSLSSGRGNIQYF.

The chain carries TRBV4-1 and TRBJ2-7; the match to TRBD1 covers 9 bases. With 0 bases clipped from V and 1 base from J, the junction kept 7 bases outside the gene matches. Germline V gene sequence: CDR1 MGHRA, CDR2 YSYEKL. CDR3 size: 17 residues. The CDR3 spells CASSQDSRTGVSYEQYF. CDR3 DNA: TGCGCCAGCAGCCAAGACTCTCGGACAGGGGTATCCTACGAGCAGTACTTC.

V is TRBV19 and J is TRBJ1-5; D is ambiguous. V was clipped by 0 bases and J by 0 bases, with 6 bases between them. CDR3 size: 15 residues. CDR1 is LNHDA, CDR2 SQIVND, per germline (reference sequence). The CDR3 reads CASSIDWGSNQPQHF. The DNA of the CDR3 is TGTGCCAGTAGTATAGATTGGGGTAGCAATCAGCCCCAGCATTTT.

The sample holds a few counts of this clone. The rearrangement links TRBV12-3 or TRBV12-4 to TRBJ2-2, with TRBD1 as a possible D gene (5 bases). This CDR3 region has 12 residues. Trimming cost V 10 bases and J 5 bases, with 11 bases left between them. In DNA, the CDR3 is TGTGCCACTCAGGGTGTGACCGGGGAGCTGTTTTTT. This codes for CATQGVTGELFF.

In nucleotides, the CDR3 is TGTGCCAGCAGCGTAGTGTCGAACTATGGCTACACCTTC. Residues: CASSVVSNYGYTF. This chain uses TRBV9 with TRBJ1-2; D is unresolved. This CDR3 is 13 amino acids long. V lost 0 bases, J lost 2 bases, and 5 bases lay in between. CDR1 is SGDLS and CDR2 is YYNGEE in the germline V gene.

This chain joins TRBV9 and TRBJ2-2; D unclear. V was pared by 6 bases and J by 1 base, with 4 bases between. The germline CDR1 and CDR2 sequences are SGDLS and YYNGEE. The CDR3 totals 12 residues. The CDR3 is CASNENTGELFF. CDR3 bases: TGTGCCAGCAACGAGAACACCGGGGAGCTGTTTTTT.

The rearrangement links TRBV2 to TRBJ1-3; the D gene is possibly TRBD1 (6 bases). The germline CDR1 and CDR2 sequences are SNHLY and FYNNEI. Trimming cost V 4 bases and J 3 bases, with 10 bases left between them. The CDR3 contains 14 residues. CDR3 loop: CASSGIGGGNTIYF. CDR3 nucleotides: TGTGCCAGCAGTGGGATAGGGGGTGGAAACACCATATATTTT. Filled out from reference TRBV2 and TRBJ1-3, the complete variable domain reads EPEVTQTPSHQVTQMGQEVILRCVPISNHLYFYWYRQILGQKVEFLVSFYNNEISEKSEIFDDQFSVERPDGSNFTLKIRSTKLEDSAMYFCASSGIGGGNTIYFGEGSWLTVV.

This clone was seen more than once but under ten times. The chain has TRBV9 and TRBJ2-5; D unclear. V lost 3 bases and J lost 5, with 8 bases in between. CDR1 is SGDLS, CDR2 YYNGEE, per germline. The CDR3 loop spans 12 amino acids. CDR3 bases: TGTGCCAGCAGCGACCCAAACGAGACCCAGTACTTC. Amino acids: CASSDPNETQYF.

This chain uses TRBV10-3 with TRBJ2-1; D not resolved. CDR3 length: 15 residues. V was trimmed by 3 bases and J by 7 bases, leaving 16 bases between them. Per the germline V gene, CDR1 is ENHRY and CDR2 is SYGVKD. This chain's CDR3 is CAISEDQPYLNEQFF. DNA of the CDR3: TGTGCCATCAGTGAAGATCAGCCCTATCTTAATGAGCAGTTCTTC.

The chain links TRBV30 to TRBJ1-5; maybe TRBD1 (5 bases). CDR3 length equals 15 residues. The germline V and J ends were trimmed by 0 bases and 3 bases, with 12 bases remaining between them. Germline values: CDR1 GTSNPN, CDR2 SVGIG (reference sequence). In DNA, the CDR3 is TGTGCCTGGAGTGTAATCGACAGCATCAATCAGCCCCAGCATTTT. This translates into CAWSVIDSINQPQHF.

This chain links TRBV12-3 or TRBV12-4 with TRBJ1-2; TRBD1 matches at 9 bases. This CDR3 is built from 13 residues. V lost 6 bases and J lost 8; bases outside the gene matches: 7. CDR3 protein: CASSKQGADGYTF. CDR3 sequence (DNA): TGTGCCAGCAGCAAACAGGGGGCGGACGGCTACACCTTC.

The chain recombines TRBV9 with TRBJ2-2; 10 nucleotides line up with TRBD2. This CDR3 spans 17 amino acids. The junction had 5 bases not matched to a gene; V was cut back by 0 bases and J by 3 bases. CDR1 is SGDLS and CDR2 is YYNGEE in the germline V gene. The DNA for the CDR3 is TGTGCCAGCAGCGTAGATCCTAGCGGGGGTTACACCGGGGAGCTGTTTTTT. Its translation is CASSVDPSGGYTGELFF.

V gene TRBV5-4 combines with J gene TRBJ2-2; perhaps D is TRBD1 or TRBD2 (5 bases each). This CDR3 comprises 14 residues. Trimming shortened V by 5 bases and J by 5 bases, and 13 bases separated the two germline ends. The germline V gene encodes CDR1 SGHNT and CDR2 YYREEE (reference sequence). The DNA for the CDR3 is TGTGCCAGCAGTTCCGGGACCCGAACCGGGGAGCTGTTTTTT. Its protein is CASSSGTRTGELFF.

The V gene is TRBV18, the J gene TRBJ1-1; 7 bases fit TRBD1. This CDR3 has 15 residues. Germline values: CDR1 KGHSH, CDR2 LQKENI. After removal of 3 bases from V and 4 bases from J, the junction contained 8 bases not matched to a gene. CDR3 in DNA: TGTGCCAGCTCACCGGGGCGACAGGGTGGCACTGAAGCTTTCTTT. It yields the protein CASSPGRQGGTEAFF.

This clone appeared a single time. V gene TRBV6-5 combines with J gene TRBJ1-2; a possible D gene is TRBD1 (6 bases). Germline loops: CDR1 MNHEY, CDR2 SVGAGI. The V gene lost 6 bases and the J gene lost 8 bases, with 16 bases spanning the gap. The CDR3 loop spans 13 amino acids. The CDR3 coding sequence is TGTGCCAGCAGGGGGGGGGCGCGGGAAGGCTACACCTTC. Protein product: CASRGGAREGYTF.

The CDR3 here is CASSYPGGREQFF. As DNA, the CDR3 is TGTGCCAGCAGTTACCCGGGGGGCCGGGAGCAGTTCTTC. The chain joins TRBV6-5 to TRBJ2-1, with D perhaps TRBD2 (7 bases). V gave up 2 bases and J gave up 10 bases, with 12 bases separating them. The CDR3 length is 13 residues. Germline-derived CDR1 and CDR2 are MNHEY and SVGAGI.

The V and J genes are TRBV9 and TRBJ2-2; D remains unclear. The CDR3 runs 12 residues. Germline V gene data show CDR1 as SGDLS and CDR2 as YYNGEE. Trimming cost V 3 bases and J 9 bases, with 9 bases left between them. CDR3 region: CASSAINRELFF. CDR3 bases: TGTGCCAGCAGCGCCATCAACCGGGAGCTGTTTTTT.

Only one count was recorded for this clone. One end of the junction does not line up with germline, which may come from a read error. The same CDR3 can be traced to other DNA sequences in this sample. The chain joins TRBV4-1 to TRBJ2-7; 16 bases agree with TRBD2. This CDR3 contains 18 residues. From germline, CDR1 is MGHRA and CDR2 YSYEKL. CDR3 protein: CASSRAGLAGGISHEQYF. CDR3 DNA sequence: TGCGCCAGCAGCCGGGCGGGACTAGCGGGAGGGATCTCCCACGAGCAGTACTTC.